The 28 T cell receptor beta chains presented below share a single source sample, sequenced in a study of blood T cell repertoires in COVID-19. The repertoire was sequenced with immunoSEQ multiplex PCR; TCRdb's copy has only in-frame clones and lacks some. Of over 130,000 clones in the sample, approximately 84% are singletons; the top ten hold 1.5% to 2%. The specimen was PBMCs or T cells enriched from blood (not recorded which). The source is a woman aged 18-29 years who had been exposed to COVID-19.

The genes are TRBV19 and TRBJ2-7, with a tentative D call TRBD1 (6 bases). Germline V lookup: CDR1 LNHDA, CDR2 SQIVND (reference sequence). This CDR3 is built from 13 residues. Trimming stripped 5 bases from V and 6 bases from J, with 14 bases between. The CDR3 reads CASSFTGKSEQYF. The CDR3, as DNA: TGTGCCAGTAGTTTTACAGGGAAAAGCGAGCAGTACTTC.

The V gene is TRBV10-1, the J gene TRBJ2-1; possible D gene TRBD1, 6 bases. The ends were cut back, 3 bases at V and 1 base at J, with 13 bases in the middle. Germline-derived CDR1 and CDR2 are WNHNN and SYGVQD (reference sequence). The CDR3 is 16 residues long. As DNA, the CDR3 is TGCGCCAGCAGTGACTGGGGGCCCAGGTCCTACAATGAGCAGTTCTTC. The encoded protein is CASSDWGPRSYNEQFF.

The chain links TRBV11-2 to TRBJ2-1, with unresolved D. The ends were cut back, 4 bases at V and 6 bases at J, with 10 bases in the middle. The CDR3 sequence is 13 residues long. Looked up from germline, CDR1 is SGHAT and CDR2 is FQNNGV. CDR3: CASSSSPGNEQFF. For the CDR3, the DNA is TGTGCCAGCAGCTCCTCCCCCGGCAATGAGCAGTTCTTC.

V is TRBV7-9 and J is TRBJ1-1; TRBD1 matches 7 bases. The ends lost 1 base at V and 1 base at J; junction bases unmatched: 9. This CDR3 region has 17 residues. Germline V gives CDR1 SEHNR, CDR2 FQNEAQ (reference sequence). The CDR3 DNA reads as TGTGCCAGCAGCTTAGTAGGGGGCGGGTATGGGAACACTGAAGCTTTCTTT. This sequence encodes CASSLVGGGYGNTEAFF.

In DNA form, the CDR3 reads TGTGCCAGCAGCTCACGACTAGCGGGCGAGCAGTACTTC. It specifies CASSSRLAGEQYF. The V and J genes are TRBV11-2 and TRBJ2-7; 10 nucleotides align to TRBD2. V shed 4 bases, J shed 6 bases, and the junction held 3 bases outside the gene matches. Germline assignment: CDR1 SGHAT and CDR2 FQNNGV. This CDR3 is 13 amino acids long.

The chain carries TRBV18 and TRBJ2-5, with D maybe TRBD2 (5 bases). This CDR3 has 14 amino acids. Germline V gene lookup returns CDR1 KGHSH and CDR2 LQKENI. V lost 2 bases and J lost 5, with 12 bases in between. As DNA, the CDR3 is TGTGCCAGCTCACCATTTCCGGGGATGGAGACCCAGTACTTC. This sequence encodes CASSPFPGMETQYF.

V usage is TRBV10-2 and J usage is TRBJ2-7; TRBD1 matches 8 bases. The V gene end was trimmed by 7 bases and the J gene end by 7 bases; junction bases not matched to a gene: 9. Germline loops: CDR1 WSHSY, CDR2 SAAADI. The CDR3 is 13 residues long. CDR3 in DNA: TGCGCCAGCAACGGACAGGGAGTGCAGGAGCAGTACTTC. Protein: CASNGQGVQEQYF.

V and J are TRBV29-1 and TRBJ1-2, with TRBD1 identical over 8 bases. The CDR3 consists of 13 residues. V lost 4 bases and J lost 4; bases outside the gene matches: 5. From germline, CDR1 is SQVTM and CDR2 ANQGSEA. CDR3 sequence reads: CSVGTGLAYGYTF. In nucleotides, the CDR3 is TGCAGCGTTGGGACAGGGCTTGCCTATGGCTACACCTTC.

This clone appeared a single time. V is TRBV19 and J is TRBJ2-2; 9 bases line up with TRBD1. Germline V lookup: CDR1 LNHDA, CDR2 SQIVND (reference sequence). The CDR3 is 15 amino acids. The V and J ends lost 7 bases and 2 bases, in that order; junction bases with no gene match: 5. The CDR3 region is CASTRQGGNTGELFF. CDR3 coding DNA: TGTGCCAGTACTCGACAGGGGGGAAACACCGGGGAGCTGTTTTTT.

This chain joins TRBV14 and TRBJ2-5; 7 bases map to TRBD1. CDR3 length equals 15 residues. V lost 3 bases and J lost 2; bases outside the gene matches: 6. Germline V gene sequence: CDR1 SGHDN, CDR2 FVKESK. The CDR3 loop is CASSQRQGPQETQYF. The CDR3 nucleotides read TGTGCCAGCAGCCAGAGACAGGGACCACAAGAGACCCAGTACTTC. The whole variable domain, remainder taken from reference TRBV14 and TRBJ2-5, is EAGVTQFPSHSVIEKGQTVTLRCDPISGHDNLYWYRRVMGKEIKFLLHFVKESKQDESGMPNNRFLAERTGGTYSTLKVQPAELEDSGVYFCASSQRQGPQETQYFGPGTRLLVL.

The chain employs TRBV11-3 and TRBJ1-1, with a weak D call TRBD1 (5 bases). The V end was cut by 5 bases, the J end by 1 base, with 8 bases between. This CDR3 spans 13 amino acids. Germline V lookup: CDR1 SGHNT, CDR2 YENEEA. CDR3 sequence reads: CASSTGTNTEAFF. The CDR3 coding sequence is TGTGCCAGCAGCACAGGTACGAACACTGAAGCTTTCTTT.

The chain links TRBV9 to TRBJ2-1; 7 bases align to TRBD2. The CDR3 covers 17 residues. The V and J ends lost 3 bases and 8 bases, in that order; junction bases with no gene match: 17. From germline, CDR1 is SGDLS and CDR2 YYNGEE. CDR3 region: CASSAYYGEGRGDEQFF. In DNA form, the CDR3 reads TGTGCCAGCAGCGCCTACTATGGGGAGGGCCGTGGGGATGAGCAGTTCTTC.

V is TRBV18 and J is TRBJ2-1; weak D call: TRBD2 (5 bases). The V gene lost 3 bases and the J gene lost 6 bases, with 9 bases spanning the gap. The germline CDR1 and CDR2 sequences are KGHSH and LQKENI. The CDR3 has 13 amino acids. CDR3 sequence (DNA): TGTGCCAGCTCACCCCCGACTACCAATGAGCAGTTCTTC. Amino acid sequence: CASSPPTTNEQFF.

The CDR3 loop reads CASSQGAYEQYF. CDR3 nucleotide sequence: TGTGCCAGCAGTCAGGGGGCGTACGAGCAGTACTTC. The chain links TRBV6-5 to TRBJ2-7, with 8 nucleotides matching TRBD1. Unmatched junction bases numbered 1, after V lost 5 bases and J lost 4 bases. Germline lookup yields CDR1 MNHEY and CDR2 SVGAGI. This CDR3 spans 12 amino acids.

V is TRBV19 and J is TRBJ2-7, with 8 bases that match TRBD1. The CDR3 has 15 amino acids. J lost 0 bases, V lost 5 bases, and 6 bases had no gene match. Germline V gene data show CDR1 as LNHDA and CDR2 as SQIVND (reference sequence). The CDR3 DNA sequence: TGTGCCAGTAGTCCCCGACAGGGGAGCTCCTACGAGCAGTACTTC. Protein sequence: CASSPRQGSSYEQYF.

The chain couples TRBV11-2 to TRBJ1-2; a weak D match, TRBD1 (5 bases). Looked up from germline, CDR1 is SGHAT and CDR2 is FQNNGV. CDR3 length: 13 residues. Trimming took off 5 bases at V and 3 bases at J, with 10 bases between the two ends. CDR3 nucleotide sequence: TGTGCCAGCAGCCCTGGGACTTACTATGGCTACACCTTC. This gives the protein CASSPGTYYGYTF.

V gene TRBV28 combines with J gene TRBJ1-5, with 8 bases fitting TRBD1. Looked up from germline, CDR1 is MDHEN and CDR2 is SYDVKM. The CDR3 is 15 amino acids. V lost 3 bases to trimming and J lost 6 bases; unmatched junction nucleotides: 7. Here the CDR3 DNA reads TGTGCCAGCAGTTTGAGCCAGGGGGCGCTTCAGCCCCAGCATTTT. Protein product: CASSLSQGALQPQHF.

The genes are TRBV7-2 and TRBJ1-2; no reliable D call. Germline lookup yields CDR1 SGHTA and CDR2 FQGNSA. V was clipped by 2 bases and J by 8 bases, with 18 bases between them. The CDR3 runs to 15 residues. The CDR3 DNA is TGTGCCAGCAGCTTAATTCTCGACACCTCTATAGGCTACACCTTC. It specifies CASSLILDTSIGYTF.

CDR3 DNA sequence: TGTGCCAGTAGACTGGAAGGGGGCGAGGCTTTCTTT. Encoded protein: CASRLEGGEAFF. The J gene is TRBJ1-1, the V gene TRBV19; the match to TRBD1 covers 7 bases. Germline V gives CDR1 LNHDA, CDR2 SQIVND (reference sequence). This CDR3 is 12 amino acids long. Trimming at V came to 6 bases and at J to 11 bases, leaving 9 bases not matched to a gene.

V is TRBV5-1 and J is TRBJ2-1, with D maybe TRBD2 (5 bases). The CDR3 runs 15 residues. Germline V gene sequence: CDR1 SGHRS, CDR2 YFSETQ. V was cut by 2 bases and J by 5 bases, with 14 bases left in between. The CDR3 loop is CASSFGSGGDNEQFF. CDR3 DNA: TGCGCCAGCAGCTTTGGCAGCGGAGGAGACAATGAGCAGTTCTTC.

The chain couples TRBV12-3 or TRBV12-4 to TRBJ1-5; D remains ambiguous. V shed 3 bases and J shed 7 bases, with 10 bases lying between them. This CDR3 is 13 amino acids long. The CDR3 coding sequence is TGTGCCAGCAGTTTTTCCCCTGGCCAGCCCCAGCATTTT. Protein product: CASSFSPGQPQHF.

The CDR3 DNA reads TGTGCCAGCAGCCTTACAGGGGTGGCTGGAAACACCATATATTTT. Translation gives CASSLTGVAGNTIYF. The chain is built from TRBV11-2 and TRBJ1-3; 7 nucleotides match TRBD1. The ends lost 5 bases at V and 2 bases at J; junction bases unmatched: 6. CDR1 and CDR2 (germline): SGHAT, FQNNGV. The CDR3 length is 15 residues.

The rearrangement uses TRBV27 and TRBJ2-1, with 13 bases aligning to TRBD2. With V trimmed by 4 bases and J by 4 bases, 4 bases remained unmatched. Germline CDR1 and CDR2: MNHEY and SMNVEV (reference sequence). This CDR3 is 16 amino acids long. The CDR3 loop reads CASSSLAGGPYNEQFF. The DNA for the CDR3 is TGTGCCAGCAGTTCACTAGCGGGAGGGCCATACAATGAGCAGTTCTTC.

The rearrangement links TRBV5-8 to TRBJ1-5, with 8 bases fitting TRBD1. Trimming cost V 4 bases and J 7 bases; bases outside gene matches: 7. This CDR3 has 14 amino acids. Germline loops: CDR1 SGHTS, CDR2 YDEGEE. CDR3 loop: CASSVTGGGQPQHF. CDR3 nucleotides: TGTGCCAGCAGCGTTACAGGGGGAGGCCAGCCCCAGCATTTT. The full variable domain, completed using reference TRBV5-8 and TRBJ1-5, is EAGVTQSPTHLIKTRGQQATLRCSPISGHTSVYWYQQALGLGLQFLLWYDEGEERNRGNFPPRFSGRQFPNYSSELNVNALELEDSALYLCASSVTGGGQPQHFGDGTRLSIL.

As for this clone: A read error may explain this, as a much larger clone is one base away. The chain links TRBV6-5 to TRBJ1-5, with TRBD1 identical over 7 bases. Trimming took 6 bases from V and 2 from J; bases not matched to a gene: 4. The CDR3 has 14 amino acids. CDR1 and CDR2 from the germline V gene are MNHEY and SVGAGI. Here the CDR3 DNA reads TGTGCCAGCAGCCGCGGACAGGGCAATCAGCCCCAGCATTTT. Amino acids: CASSRGQGNQPQHF.

The V call is TRBV19, the J call TRBJ1-2; no definite D call. Trimming stripped 5 bases from V and 4 bases from J, with 14 bases between. Germline values: CDR1 LNHDA, CDR2 SQIVND (reference sequence). This CDR3 comprises 14 residues. The CDR3 sequence: CASSQTSESYGYTF. CDR3 DNA: TGTGCCAGTAGTCAAACGTCAGAATCCTATGGCTACACCTTC.

This chain uses TRBV9 with TRBJ2-7; possibly TRBD1 for D (5 bases). V lost 0 bases to trimming and J lost 4 bases, with 14 bases between them. CDR1 SGDLS and CDR2 YYNGEE come from the germline V gene. There are 15 residues in the CDR3. This CDR3 is CASSVGGDSIYEQYF. The CDR3 DNA reads as TGTGCCAGCAGCGTAGGTGGAGACAGCATTTACGAGCAGTACTTC.

The rearrangement uses TRBV27 and TRBJ2-7, with D perhaps matching TRBD2 (7 bases). Trimming removed 6 bases from V and 6 bases from J, with 21 bases in between. The germline gives CDR1 MNHEY, CDR2 SMNVEV (reference sequence). The CDR3 length is 15 residues. The CDR3 DNA is TGTGCCAGCAGCGCGGACGGGGGGCTGGTTGGCGAGCAGTACTTC. This encodes CASSADGGLVGEQYF.